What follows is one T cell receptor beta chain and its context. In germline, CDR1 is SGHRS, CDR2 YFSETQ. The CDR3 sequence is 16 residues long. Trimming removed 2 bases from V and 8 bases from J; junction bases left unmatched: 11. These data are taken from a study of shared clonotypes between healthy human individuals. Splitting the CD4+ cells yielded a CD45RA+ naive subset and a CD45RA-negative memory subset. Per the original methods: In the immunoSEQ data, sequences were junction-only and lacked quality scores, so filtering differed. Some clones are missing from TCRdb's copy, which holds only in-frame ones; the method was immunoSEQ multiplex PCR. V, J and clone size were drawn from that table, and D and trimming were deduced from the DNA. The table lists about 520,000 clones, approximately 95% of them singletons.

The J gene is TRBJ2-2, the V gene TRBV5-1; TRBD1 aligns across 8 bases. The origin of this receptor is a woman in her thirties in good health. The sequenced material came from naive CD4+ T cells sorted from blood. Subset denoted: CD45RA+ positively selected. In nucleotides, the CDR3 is TGCGCCAGCAGCTTCCGCGGACAGGGTGAACCTGGGGAGCTGTTTTTT. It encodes CASSFRGQGEPGELFF.